Each of the 5 T cell receptor beta chains below was sequenced from the same sample in a study of a mutant IDH1 vaccine in newly diagnosed glioma. Profiled with immunoSEQ multiplex PCR; TCRdb holds only in-frame clones, not every one. The sample consists of about 35,000 clones, 87% of them appearing once. Time point described: week 47, end of study. Vaccinated patients received 300 ug of mutant IDH1 20-mer peptide per dose, with topical imiquimod. Their antigens are not known. The specimen comprised PBMCs, sampled from a glioma patient whose treatment included an IDH1 peptide vaccine. The receptors were gathered from a woman aged 30 to 39 with glioma.

V usage is TRBV18 and J usage is TRBJ2-5; weak D call: TRBD2 (7 bases). CDR3 length: 15 amino acids. Germline V lookup: CDR1 KGHSH, CDR2 LQKENI. Trimming took 2 bases from V and 5 from J, leaving 15 bases between them. The CDR3, as DNA: TGTGCCAGCTCACCAGGGCGGGGGCCCGGCGAGACCCAGTACTTC. Amino acids: CASSPGRGPGETQYF.

The chain has TRBV5-6 and TRBJ1-4; maybe TRBD1 (5 bases). V lost 2 bases and J 4 bases, leaving 15 bases between the germline ends. The germline gives CDR1 SGHDT, CDR2 YYEEEE. The CDR3 runs 16 residues. The CDR3 is CASSFRRGRGNEKLFF. The CDR3 nucleotides are TGTGCCAGCAGCTTCAGAAGGGGACGGGGTAATGAAAAACTGTTTTTT.

CDR3 protein: CASSLDGTGNEKLFF. The CDR3 bases are TGTGCCAGCAGCTTAGATGGGACAGGGAATGAAAAACTGTTTTTT. V and J are TRBV7-8 and TRBJ1-4, with 9 bases matching TRBD1. There are 15 residues in the CDR3. V lost 1 base, J lost 5 bases, and 2 bases stayed unmatched. Germline assignment: CDR1 SGHVS and CDR2 FQNEAQ.

The chain carries TRBV6-1 and TRBJ1-3, with a possible D match to TRBD1 (6 bases). V was pared by 7 bases and J by 4 bases, with 14 bases between. Germline loops: CDR1 MNHNS, CDR2 SASEGT. The CDR3 contains 14 residues. The CDR3 region has the DNA TGTGCCAGCACTGGTAGGGGGGCCGGAAACACCATATATTTT. Protein sequence: CASTGRGAGNTIYF.

The genes are TRBV7-6 and TRBJ2-6, with unresolved D. The germline V gene has CDR1 SGHVS and CDR2 FNYEAQ. Trimming left V 5 bases short and J 0 bases short, with 11 bases between. The CDR3 is 16 amino acids. The chain's CDR3 is CASSGPLSSGANVLTF. The CDR3 coding sequence is TGTGCCAGCAGCGGACCGCTAAGCTCTGGGGCCAACGTCCTGACTTTC.